This TCR beta chain was obtained from a study of T cells in Graves' hyperthyroidism and ophthalmopathy (dated by TCRdb to about 2019). Describing the broader study: Peripheral blood was collected at initial diagnosis, before any treatment. An independent validation cohort of under 20 hyperthyroidism patients and 17 patients who later progressed to ophthalmopathy tested prospective prediction of ophthalmopathy. In addition, the study compared T-cell repertoires in thyroid tissue and in blood from roughly six Graves' hyperthyroidism patients. The approximately 100 discovery patients were divided at random into training and test sets in a 7:3 ratio. The paper reports TCR Vbeta CDR3 sequencing of over 120 peripheral blood samples: some 41 ophthalmopathy, under 80 hyperthyroidism and 17 progressor patients. TCR V-J signatures able to tell the groups apart were searched for in a discovery cohort of 90 to 100 patients, of whom over 40 had Graves' ophthalmopathy and about 60 had stable Graves' hyperthyroidism. Once sampling was done, hyperthyroidism patients were given methimazole at a starting dose of 30 mg daily, whereas ophthalmopathy patients were given high-dose intravenous methylprednisolone. Paper-wide results and their limitations: Ophthalmopathy was separated from stable hyperthyroidism by a 13 V-J signature model, with over 85% sensitivity and just over 81% specificity obtained in cross-validation and 80%/75% obtained in testing. Most expanded thyroid clonotypes (frequency above 0.001) were also detected in blood, suggesting blood repertoires may reflect thyroid immune responses. In validation, progression to ophthalmopathy was predicted by the model with 70% to 71% sensitivity and around 75% specificity, a median of about 6 months before onset. Sample size was not statistically predetermined, and blinding of investigators to group allocation was not performed.

The TCR beta CDR3 regions were amplified from RNA transcripts. The first round of RT-PCR for the TCR CDR3 was performed with the HTBI primer set and the Qiagen OneStep RT-PCR kit. Libraries were constructed in a second round of multiplex PCR, after which size selection and purification were performed. The libraries were sequenced on an Illumina HiSeq2000 using paired-end 100 bp reads. Per the authors' processing: Raw data were processed with SOAPnuke, discarding reads with adapters, uncalled bases, mean Phred below 15, or no exact constant-primer or identifier match. COPE v1.2.5 was used to merge high-quality paired reads, and clonotypes were defined as unique nucleotide sequences. MiTCR v1.1 was used to align clonotypes to the IMGT TRBV, TRBD and TRBJ reference segments. Only V-J combinations with frequency above 0.0001, covering about 99% of repertoires, were analysed. The TCS score was defined as the ratio of F50 (clonal expansion) to E x V (chaos), calculated using BLOSUM62-based TCRdist between CDR3 peptides within each V-J. Welch's t-statistics and random forest reduced roughly 540 V-J features to fewer than 15, which were used in a naive Bayes classifier (R e1071). The raw public data were reprocessed by TCRdb itself: fastp quality trimming at Q25, MiXCR clonotype calling, in-frame beta chains only. Records with the same CDR3 protein are collapsed into one entry carrying the most frequent genes and DNA. Clone size and V and J calls follow TCRdb, not the original study. Present in this sample are hundreds of thousands of distinct CDR3 sequences, roughly 23% of which were seen just once. The ten largest clones add up to approximately 49% of the sample.

Moderately to severely active disease, a Clinical Activity Score of at least 3, a NOSPECS grade of at least 4, and a duration under 3 months were present in ophthalmopathy patients. Patients with uncontrolled infections, other autoimmune diseases, pregnancy or lactation were excluded. Clinical symptoms, serum thyroxine and TRAb, thyroid ultrasound, and orbital computed tomography formed the basis for the diagnoses. PBMCs were separated from 8 to 10 ml of fresh peripheral blood using Ficoll-Paque density gradient centrifugation. Total RNA was extracted using Trizol reagent, and RNA quality was assessed on an Agilent 2100 Bioanalyzer. Sequences SQVTM (CDR1) and ANQGSEA (CDR2) are obtained from the germline V gene. Including cysteine and phenylalanine, the CDR3 has 11 amino acids. The read is trimmed to its CDR3 DNA, 33 bases read in frame from base 1. The V end loses 2 bases and the J end loses 3 bases, and a stretch of 3 bases separates them.

This clonotype was seen a few times. The antigen it recognizes is unknown. The record has no base qualities; no much larger clone is one base away. This chain is built from TRBV29-1 and TRBJ2-3, with the D segment identity uncertain. Specimen: blood. The receptor was derived from a woman aged 70-85 years with Graves' ophthalmopathy. The bases are TGCAGCGTTGAACATACAGATACGCAGTATTTT. It is translated as CSVEHTDTQYF.